The clone carrying this T cell receptor (beta chain) was seen just once. The antigen is undetermined. The CDR3 sequence is 14 residues long. In germline, CDR1 is MNHNS, CDR2 SASEGT. Trimming stripped 1 base from V and 3 bases from J, with 10 bases between. Roughly 9.2 milliliters was the volume of peripheral blood drawn from each donor. Using a J-beta primer mix together with a sample-barcoded 5' primer, a second PCR was run for about 6 to 12 cycles. Researchers report that a template-switch adaptor with 12 random nucleotides tagged each cDNA molecule. TCRdb re-called the 5' RACE reads through MiXCR, storing one row per CDR3 protein. This table has hundreds of thousands of distinct CDR3 sequences, roughly 20% appearing once. The sample is drawn from a study of blood T cells in healthy people across ages. Overall study findings and caveats: Any conclusive comparison of naive versus antigen-experienced cells was prevented by using unsorted PBMCs. A roughly linear fall in TCR beta diversity per million T cells was seen with increasing age.

The gene calls are TRBV6-1 and TRBJ2-7; the D gene is possibly TRBD2 (5 bases). The specimen was blood. The TCR originated in a man between 65 and 80 years old in good health. CDR3 sequence reads: CASSEDGRGYEQYF. For the CDR3, the DNA is TGTGCCAGCAGTGAAGATGGCCGGGGCTACGAGCAGTACTTC.